This T cell receptor (beta chain) originates from a study of blood T cell repertoires in COVID-19. Profiled with immunoSEQ multiplex PCR; TCRdb holds only in-frame clones, not every one. Of hundreds of thousands of clones listed, around nine tenths are singletons. The sample consisted of PBMCs or T cells enriched from blood (not recorded which). The sequence came from a woman in her forties or fifties who had been exposed to COVID-19.

The CDR3 region is CASNSRAGSPLHF. The CDR3 nucleotides are TGTGCCAGCAATAGCAGGGCTGGATCACCCCTCCACTTT. V and J are TRBV28 and TRBJ1-6, with a tentative D call TRBD1 (5 bases). Between the trimmed V and J ends, which lost 7 bases and 10 bases, there was a span of 14 bases. The CDR3 is made up of 13 amino acids. Germline CDR1 is MDHEN and CDR2 is SYDVKM.